The 3 T cell receptor beta chains listed next were all sequenced from one sample in a study of T cells in Graves' hyperthyroidism and ophthalmopathy. Amplification targeted TCR beta CDR3 regions from RNA transcripts. The study used the HTBI primer set for a first-round RT-PCR of the TCR CDR3. Each CDR3 protein is one row after TCRdb ran MiXCR on the multiplex PCR reads. The sample lists approximately 600,000 distinct CDR3 sequences; 14% to 15% were seen once. Sequenced input: blood. The source of these receptors is a woman in her thirties or forties with Graves' ophthalmopathy.

The table lists this clonotype with a few counts. The rearrangement uses TRBV7-9 and TRBJ2-3, with D uncertain. The CDR3 extends over 12 amino acids. V lost 1 base and J 10 bases, leaving 9 bases between the germline ends. Germline assignment: CDR1 SEHNR and CDR2 FQNEAQ (reference sequence). CDR3 in DNA: TGTGCCAGCAGCTTAGGAGGCCCGCCGCAGTATTTT. Protein: CASSLGGPPQYF.

This clonotype was observed a few times. V gene TRBV6-1 combines with J gene TRBJ2-3, with 7 bases identical to TRBD1. Looked up from germline, CDR1 is MNHNS and CDR2 is SASEGT. V gave up 6 bases and J gave up 3 bases; unmatched junction bases: 9. The CDR3 contains 15 residues. CDR3 DNA: TGTGCCAGCAGGTCGACAGGGTTCGTTACAGATACGCAGTATTTT. Translated: CASRSTGFVTDTQYF.

This clonotype was picked up many times. The genes are TRBV29-1 and TRBJ2-2; no clear D gene. The V and J ends lost 3 bases and 7 bases respectively, with 9 bases between them. The CDR3 loop spans 12 amino acids. The germline CDR1 and CDR2 sequences are SQVTM and ANQGSEA. The DNA of the CDR3 is TGCAGCGTTGATGATGTGCTCGGGGAGCTGTTTTTT. Translating gives CSVDDVLGELFF.